The 24 T cell receptor beta chains below were found in one sample sequenced in a study of blood T cell repertoires in COVID-19. Profiled with immunoSEQ multiplex PCR; TCRdb holds only in-frame clones, not every one. The data contain hundreds of thousands of clones, 86% of them singletons. The sequencing input was peripheral blood. The receptors were gathered from a woman under 40 with active or convalescent COVID-19.

The V and J genes are TRBV19 and TRBJ2-1, with TRBD2 matching 8 bases. Trimming cost V 6 bases and J 9 bases; bases outside gene matches: 16. The CDR3 length is 16 residues. Germline CDR1 and CDR2: LNHDA and SQIVND (reference sequence). CDR3 sequence reads: CASRDPGAGVDGEQFF. The CDR3 nucleotides read TGTGCCAGTAGGGATCCGGGAGCGGGGGTAGACGGTGAGCAGTTCTTC.

The chain has TRBV11-3 and TRBJ2-2; D is unresolved. Trimming took 5 bases from V and 4 from J, leaving 5 bases between them. CDR1 and CDR2 (germline): SGHNT, YENEEA. The CDR3 loop spans 12 amino acids. The CDR3: CASSPGTGELFF. The CDR3 DNA is TGTGCCAGCAGCCCCGGCACCGGGGAGCTGTTTTTT.

This chain joins TRBV16 and TRBJ2-7; perhaps TRBD2 as D (5 bases). CDR3 size: 15 residues. In germline, CDR1 is KGHSY, CDR2 FQNENV. V dropped 0 bases and J dropped 2 bases, with 11 bases sitting between them. CDR3 DNA sequence: TGTGCCAGCAGCCAATCAGGGATGGGAGCCTACGAGCAGTACTTC. Protein product: CASSQSGMGAYEQYF.

The count of this clone is one. V and J are TRBV6-2 or TRBV6-3 and TRBJ2-7; 11 bases line up with TRBD2. There are 18 residues in the CDR3. The V gene's germline CDR1 is MNHEY and CDR2 SVGEGT. V lost 2 bases to trimming and J lost 5 bases; unmatched junction nucleotides: 14. As DNA, the CDR3 is TGTGCCAGCAGTTACCCTCCCGGGAGTAGCGGGAGGGCGGACGAGCAGTACTTC. Amino acid sequence: CASSYPPGSSGRADEQYF.

The chain is built from TRBV5-1 and TRBJ1-6; D is uncertain. Germline V gives CDR1 SGHRS, CDR2 YFSETQ. With 0 bases removed from V and 7 bases from J, the gap between germline ends came to 17 bases. This CDR3 comprises 17 residues. CDR3 in amino acids: CASSLGGAILSNSPLHF. Here the CDR3 DNA reads TGCGCCAGCAGCTTGGGCGGAGCCATCCTCTCAAATTCACCCCTCCACTTT.

The rearrangement uses TRBV29-1 and TRBJ2-2; D not certain. CDR1 and CDR2 (germline): SQVTM, ANQGSEA. This CDR3 contains 15 residues. Between the trimmed V and J ends, which lost 6 bases and 4 bases, there was a span of 18 bases. CDR3 loop: CSVPTPASGTGELFF. The CDR3 DNA follows: TGCAGCGTACCTACTCCGGCGTCGGGCACCGGGGAGCTGTTTTTT.

The chain has TRBV5-1 and TRBJ1-1, with 10 bases lining up with TRBD1. The germline gives CDR1 SGHRS, CDR2 YFSETQ. Trimming cost V 4 bases and J 6 bases; bases outside gene matches: 9. The CDR3 is made up of 15 amino acids. CDR3 nucleotides: TGCGCCAGCAGCAGGACAGGGGGAGGTTTGGCTGAAGCTTTCTTT. Translation: CASSRTGGGLAEAFF.

The chain combines TRBV5-6 with TRBJ2-2; possible D gene TRBD2, 6 bases. The CDR3 sequence is 17 residues long. Trimming cost V 1 base and J 0 bases, with 13 bases left between them. Germline CDR1 and CDR2: SGHDT and YYEEEE. This chain's CDR3 is CASSLLTGGANTGELFF. CDR3 DNA sequence: TGTGCCAGCAGCTTGCTAACAGGCGGGGCGAACACCGGGGAGCTGTTTTTT.

The count of this clone is one. This sequence joins TRBV14 and TRBJ2-1; D possibly corresponds to TRBD1 (6 bases). V lost 3 bases and J lost 2, with 23 bases in between. CDR3 length: 19 amino acids. The germline gives CDR1 SGHDN, CDR2 FVKESK. The CDR3 nucleotides are TGTGCCAGCAGCCACATTCCCCCCGTTACAGGGTACACCTACAATGAGCAGTTCTTC. Translating it yields CASSHIPPVTGYTYNEQFF.

The chain combines TRBV3-1 (or the pseudogene TRBV3-2) with TRBJ1-6; D may be TRBD1 (5 bases). This CDR3 spans 15 amino acids. Germline V CDR1 and CDR2: LGHDT, YNNKEL (reference sequence). V lost 4 bases, J lost 7 bases, and 14 bases lay in between. CDR3 amino acids: CASSPDSIRNSPLHF. CDR3 sequence (DNA): TGTGCCAGCAGCCCCGACAGTATTCGGAATTCACCCCTCCACTTT.

V gene TRBV3-1 (or the pseudogene TRBV3-2) combines with J gene TRBJ2-1, with 15 bases that match TRBD2. J gave up 7 bases and V 2 bases, and 6 bases lay outside the gene matches. The CDR3 length is 17 residues. CDR1 LGHDT and CDR2 YNNKEL come from the germline V gene (reference sequence). The CDR3 is CASSQNIGLAGGNEQFF. The CDR3 DNA sequence: TGTGCCAGCAGCCAAAACATCGGACTAGCGGGAGGGAATGAGCAGTTCTTC.

CDR3 sequence: CASSAMDRGNTEAFF. The CDR3 coding sequence is TGTGCCAGCAGCGCCATGGACAGGGGGAACACTGAAGCTTTCTTT. The genes are TRBV9 and TRBJ1-1; 9 bases are shared with TRBD1. CDR1 SGDLS and CDR2 YYNGEE come from the germline V gene. Trimming removed 3 bases from V and 1 base from J; junction bases left unmatched: 4. The CDR3 spans 15 residues.

There are a few counts of this clone. The rearrangement links TRBV12-3 or TRBV12-4 to TRBJ1-5; 8 bases map to TRBD1. The CDR3 covers 13 residues. The V gene end was trimmed by 7 bases and the J gene end by 7 bases; junction bases not matched to a gene: 6. The CDR3 reads CASKGQGGQPQHF. The DNA for the CDR3 is TGTGCCAGCAAAGGACAGGGAGGCCAGCCCCAGCATTTT.

The rearrangement links TRBV5-4 to TRBJ1-1, with TRBD1 matching 7 bases. The junction had 9 bases not matched to a gene; V was cut back by 0 bases and J by 7 bases. CDR3 length equals 15 residues. In germline, CDR1 is SGHNT, CDR2 YYREEE (reference sequence). The CDR3 nucleotides are TGTGCCAGCAGCTTGGGACAGGGCGGATTCGATGAAGCTTTCTTT. This translates into CASSLGQGGFDEAFF. Based on the CDR3 plus reference TRBV5-4 and TRBJ1-1, the full variable domain is ETGVTQSPTHLIKTRGQQVTLRCSSQSGHNTVSWYQQALGQGPQFIFQYYREEENGRGNFPPRFSGLQFPNYSSELNVNALELDDSALYLCASSLGQGGFDEAFFGQGTRLTVV.

The V call is TRBV27, the J call TRBJ1-4; D uncertain. The germline V gene encodes CDR1 MNHEY and CDR2 SMNVEV (reference sequence). The CDR3 contains 12 residues. Trimming pared 7 bases from V and 4 bases from J, leaving 7 bases between. CDR3 loop: CASKSSNEKLFF. CDR3 nucleotide sequence: TGTGCCAGCAAATCCAGTAATGAAAAACTGTTTTTT.

This clone was observed many times. The V gene is TRBV2, the J gene TRBJ2-7; tentatively, D is TRBD1 (6 bases). Trimming pared 5 bases from V and 5 bases from J, leaving 16 bases between. The germline CDR1 and CDR2 sequences are SNHLY and FYNNEI. The CDR3 has 14 amino acids. DNA of the CDR3: TGTGCCAGCAGTTGGACAGAGGGCTTCCACGAGCAGTACTTC. This codes for CASSWTEGFHEQYF. The full variable domain, in which reference TRBV2 and TRBJ2-7 provide the parts outside the CDR3, is EPEVTQTPSHQVTQMGQEVILRCVPISNHLYFYWYRQILGQKVEFLVSFYNNEISEKSEIFDDQFSVERPDGSNFTLKIRSTKLEDSAMYFCASSWTEGFHEQYFGPGTRLTVT.

The chain joins TRBV19 to TRBJ2-1; D not certain. Between the trimmed V and J ends, which lost 3 bases and 7 bases, there was a span of 19 bases. CDR1 LNHDA and CDR2 SQIVND come from the germline V gene (reference sequence). This CDR3 contains 16 residues. CDR3 sequence reads: CASSIDRRPGVNEQFF. Written as DNA, the CDR3 is TGTGCCAGTAGTATTGATAGGCGCCCGGGTGTTAATGAGCAGTTCTTC.

This chain connects TRBV2 to TRBJ1-2; a weak D match, TRBD1 (5 bases). The CDR3 loop spans 13 amino acids. From germline, CDR1 is SNHLY and CDR2 FYNNEI. V shed 7 bases and J shed 8 bases, with 17 bases lying between them. This chain's CDR3 is CASMEYTGKGYTF. The CDR3 nucleotides read TGTGCCAGCATGGAGTATACAGGCAAGGGCTACACCTTC. The full variable domain, rest sourced from reference TRBV2 and TRBJ1-2, is EPEVTQTPSHQVTQMGQEVILRCVPISNHLYFYWYRQILGQKVEFLVSFYNNEISEKSEIFDDQFSVERPDGSNFTLKIRSTKLEDSAMYFCASMEYTGKGYTFGSGTRLTVV.

The V call is TRBV2, the J call TRBJ2-6; 7 nucleotides match TRBD1. This CDR3 has 15 residues. V was pared by 6 bases and J by 4 bases, with 6 bases of the junction left unmatched. Looked up from germline, CDR1 is SNHLY and CDR2 is FYNNEI. CDR3 region: CASSSTGTGANVLTF. The CDR3 DNA reads as TGTGCCAGCAGCTCGACAGGGACAGGGGCCAACGTCCTGACTTTC.

V is TRBV19 and J is TRBJ1-4; D gene uncertain. Germline assignment: CDR1 LNHDA and CDR2 SQIVND (reference sequence). V was trimmed by 5 bases and J by 8 bases, leaving 18 bases between them. The CDR3 has 15 residues. The CDR3 protein is CASSETGGEEEKLFF. The CDR3 DNA sequence: TGTGCCAGTAGTGAAACGGGAGGTGAGGAGGAAAAACTGTTTTTT.

The DNA for the CDR3 is TGTGCCAGCAGTGGGCTAGCGGGGGCCTCGAACACCGGGGAGCTGTTTTTT. It yields the protein CASSGLAGASNTGELFF. The chain couples TRBV2 to TRBJ2-2, with 10 bases matching TRBD2. Trimming cost V 4 bases and J 0 bases; bases outside gene matches: 5. The CDR3 loop spans 17 amino acids. Germline lookup yields CDR1 SNHLY and CDR2 FYNNEI.

The chain has TRBV4-1 and TRBJ1-1; D is perhaps TRBD1 (6 bases). Germline CDR1 is MGHRA and CDR2 is YSYEKL. CDR3 size: 15 residues. The V end lost 2 bases, the J end lost 4 bases, and 14 bases lay between the germline ends. CDR3 DNA: TGCGCCAGCAGCCAACAGGGGTTTCGGGGCACTGAAGCTTTCTTT. Amino acids: CASSQQGFRGTEAFF.

In DNA, the CDR3 is TGTGCCAGCCGGGAGACGAGCGATAATTCACCCCTCCACTTT. It is translated as CASRETSDNSPLHF. The chain couples TRBV19 to TRBJ1-6; D not certain. Germline assignment: CDR1 LNHDA and CDR2 SQIVND (reference sequence). V gave up 9 bases and J gave up 5 bases, with 14 bases separating them. This CDR3 spans 14 amino acids.

V gene TRBV6-5 combines with J gene TRBJ2-1; D remains unclear. Germline CDR1 is MNHEY and CDR2 is SVGAGI. This CDR3 spans 13 amino acids. The V end was cut by 4 bases, the J end by 9 bases, with 13 bases between. This CDR3 is CASSSLLFGEQFF. The CDR3 DNA is TGTGCCAGCAGTTCCCTCCTTTTCGGTGAGCAGTTCTTC.